Listed here are 14 T cell receptor beta chains from one sample, sequenced in a study of early T cells in non-severe SARS-CoV-2 infection. Using its own MiXCR run on the 5' RACE reads, TCRdb lists one record per CDR3 protein. The sample has about 60,000 distinct CDR3 sequences, roughly 5.9% seen once. Sequenced input: whole blood. The receptors derive from an adult who was a healthcare worker with PCR-confirmed SARS-CoV-2 infection or an uninfected control (not recorded which).

The chain couples TRBV6-1 to TRBJ1-5, with D possibly TRBD1 on 6 matching bases. Germline CDR1 is MNHNS and CDR2 is SASEGT. The CDR3 covers 16 residues. Trimming removed 7 bases from V and 3 bases from J, with 19 bases in between. The CDR3 DNA follows: TGTGCCAGCACCAAGGGACAACTGGGGGACAATCAGCCCCAGCATTTT. It encodes CASTKGQLGDNQPQHF.

This clonotype was seen ten or more times. The chain carries TRBV7-2 and TRBJ1-2, with TRBD1 matching over 11 bases. The CDR3 runs to 15 residues. Germline V lookup: CDR1 SGHTA, CDR2 FQGNSA. After removal of 1 base from V and 4 bases from J, the junction contained 2 bases not matched to a gene. The CDR3 coding sequence is TGTGCCAGCAGCTTAGGGACAGGGGGCGTCTATGGCTACACCTTC. It is translated as CASSLGTGGVYGYTF.

This clonotype was recorded at least ten times. The V and J genes are TRBV4-1 and TRBJ2-7; D unclear. Germline loops: CDR1 MGHRA, CDR2 YSYEKL. V gave up 6 bases and J gave up 0 bases, with 12 bases separating them. This CDR3 is built from 14 residues. DNA of the CDR3: TGCGCCAGCAGGCCTTACCCGGTCTCCTACGAGCAGTACTTC. Protein product: CASRPYPVSYEQYF.

The table lists this clonotype with many counts. The chain joins TRBV20-1 to TRBJ1-1; unclear D gene. Looked up from germline, CDR1 is DFQATT and CDR2 is SNEGSKA (reference sequence). This CDR3 is built from 13 residues. V lost 3 bases and J 4 bases, leaving 12 bases between the germline ends. CDR3 sequence (DNA): TGCAGTGCTAGGGCAGGCCCTGGCACTGAAGCTTTCTTT. Its translation is CSARAGPGTEAFF.

Ten or more counts support this clonotype. This chain links TRBV4-3 with TRBJ1-2; D is perhaps TRBD1 (5 bases). The germline V and J ends were trimmed by 2 bases and 0 bases, with 13 bases remaining between them. CDR3 length: 16 residues. The germline gives CDR1 LGHNA, CDR2 YSLEER. The CDR3: CASSQLGVPTNYGYTF. The DNA of the CDR3 is TGCGCCAGCAGCCAATTGGGGGTCCCCACTAACTATGGCTACACCTTC.

This clonotype has more than one count but fewer than ten. The chain employs TRBV24-1 and TRBJ2-6; D gene ambiguous. Germline CDR1 and CDR2: KGHDR and SFDVKD. This CDR3 has 22 amino acids. Between the trimmed V and J ends, which lost 0 bases and 0 bases, there was a span of 23 bases. CDR3 sequence reads: CATSDLWKRDMTPISGANVLTF. The CDR3 DNA sequence: TGTGCCACCAGTGATTTGTGGAAGAGAGACATGACCCCAATCTCTGGGGCCAACGTCCTGACTTTC.

This clonotype was detected ten times or more. The rearrangement uses TRBV5-5 and TRBJ2-1, with 13 bases aligning to TRBD2. Trimming removed 2 bases from V and 2 bases from J; junction bases left unmatched: 7. Germline V CDR1 and CDR2: SGHKS, YYEKEE (reference sequence). The CDR3 extends over 18 amino acids. The CDR3 nucleotides read TGTGCCAGCAGCTTCCGGACTAGCGGGAGCGTACCCTACAATGAGCAGTTCTTC. It yields the protein CASSFRTSGSVPYNEQFF.

There are many counts of this clonotype. The rearrangement joins TRBV5-1 to TRBJ1-1, with D possibly matching TRBD1 (5 bases). The CDR3 spans 14 residues. Germline V gene sequence: CDR1 SGHRS, CDR2 YFSETQ. Between the trimmed V and J ends, which lost 4 bases and 7 bases, there was a span of 17 bases. This CDR3 is CASSVEGVNHEAFF. The CDR3 nucleotides read TGCGCCAGCAGCGTTGAAGGGGTGAATCATGAAGCTTTCTTT.

This clonotype was recorded at least ten times. This chain connects TRBV12-3 or TRBV12-4 to TRBJ2-3; perhaps TRBD2 as D (6 bases). CDR3 length: 15 amino acids. Trimming cost V 1 base and J 0 bases, with 8 bases left between them. CDR3 nucleotide sequence: TGTGCCAGCAGTTTAGGAGGGACTAGCACAGATACGCAGTATTTT. It is translated as CASSLGGTSTDTQYF.

The table lists this clonotype with many counts. V usage is TRBV5-5 and J usage is TRBJ2-3; no clear D. The CDR3 consists of 14 residues. Germline V gene lookup returns CDR1 SGHKS and CDR2 YYEKEE (reference sequence). Trimming cost V 3 bases and J 0 bases, with 8 bases left between them. The CDR3 loop is CASSSGRSTDTQYF. The CDR3 coding sequence is TGTGCCAGCAGCTCGGGCCGAAGCACAGATACGCAGTATTTT. The variable domain in full, with the rest retrieved from reference TRBV5-5 and TRBJ2-3, is DAGVTQSPTHLIKTRGQQVTLRCSPISGHKSVSWYQQVLGQGPQFIFQYYEKEERGRGNFPDRFSARQFPNYSSELNVNALLLGDSALYLCASSSGRSTDTQYFGPGTRLTVL.

This clonotype was counted between two and nine times. The rearrangement links TRBV9 to TRBJ2-7, with a possible D match to TRBD2 (5 bases). CDR1 is SGDLS and CDR2 is YYNGEE in the germline V gene. The CDR3 has 14 residues. Between the trimmed V and J ends, which lost 0 bases and 2 bases, there was a span of 9 bases. CDR3 amino acids: CASSVGSGTYEQYF. CDR3 DNA sequence: TGTGCCAGCAGCGTAGGATCGGGAACCTACGAGCAGTACTTC.

This clonotype was recorded a few times. Mismatch with germline at one junction end may stem from a read error. In nucleotides, the CDR3 is TGTGTCAGCAGTCAATCCCCTAGCGGGAGGAATTACTTC. Its protein product is CVSSQSPSGRNYF. The chain combines TRBV5-4 with TRBJ2-4; 11 nucleotides agree with TRBD2. The CDR3 loop spans 13 amino acids. Germline CDR1 and CDR2: SGHNT and YYREEE (reference sequence).

Turning to this clonotype: This clone may be a read error of a much larger clone one base away. The missing conserved phenylalanine or tryptophan at the end of this CDR3 makes a read error likely. The chain carries TRBV12-3 or TRBV12-4 and TRBJ2-1; perhaps D is TRBD1 or TRBD2 (5 bases each). Trimming removed 3 bases from V and 8 bases from J, with 14 bases in between. The CDR3 has 14 residues. The CDR3 spells CASSFMRGSYEQFL. The CDR3 DNA sequence: TGTGCCAGCAGTTTTATGAGGGGATCGTATGAGCAGTTCTTA.

The chain joins TRBV12-5 to TRBJ1-1, with D unclear. Germline CDR1 and CDR2: LGHNT and FRNRAP. With 5 bases removed from V and 8 bases from J, the gap between germline ends came to 12 bases. This CDR3 region has 12 residues. In nucleotides, the CDR3 is TGTGCTAGTGGTACGACCAAATCCGAAGCTTTCTTT. It is translated as CASGTTKSEAFF. The variable domain in full, with the rest retrieved from reference TRBV12-5 and TRBJ1-1, is DARVTQTPRHKVTEMGQEVTMRCQPILGHNTVFWYRQTMMQGLELLAYFRNRAPLDDSGMPKDRFSAEMPDATLATLKIQPSEPRDSAVYFCASGTTKSEAFFGQGTRLTVV.